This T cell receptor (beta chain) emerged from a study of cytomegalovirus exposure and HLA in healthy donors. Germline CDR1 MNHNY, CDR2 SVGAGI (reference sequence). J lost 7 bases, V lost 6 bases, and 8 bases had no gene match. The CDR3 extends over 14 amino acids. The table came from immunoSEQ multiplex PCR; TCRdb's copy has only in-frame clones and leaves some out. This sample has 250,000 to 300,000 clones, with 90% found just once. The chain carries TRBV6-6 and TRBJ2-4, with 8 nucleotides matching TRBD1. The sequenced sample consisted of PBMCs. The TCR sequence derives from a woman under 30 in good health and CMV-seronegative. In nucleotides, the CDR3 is TGTGCCAGCAGACCTGGACAGGGTCGGAACATTCAGTACTTC. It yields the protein CASRPGQGRNIQYF.